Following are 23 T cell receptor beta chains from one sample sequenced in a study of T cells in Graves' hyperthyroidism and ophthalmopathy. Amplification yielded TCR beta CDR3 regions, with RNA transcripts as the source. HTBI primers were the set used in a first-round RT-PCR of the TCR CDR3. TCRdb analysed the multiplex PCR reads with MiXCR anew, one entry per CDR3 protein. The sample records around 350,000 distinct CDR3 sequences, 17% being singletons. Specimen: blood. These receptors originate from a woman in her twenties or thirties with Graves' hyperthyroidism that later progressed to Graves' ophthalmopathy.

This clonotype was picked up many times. The CDR3 region is CASSPSKGGMETQYF. The DNA of the CDR3 is TGTGCCAGCAGTCCGTCGAAAGGGGGGATGGAGACCCAGTACTTC. The chain links TRBV28 to TRBJ2-5; D tentatively reads TRBD1 or TRBD2 (6 bases each). The germline V gene encodes CDR1 MDHEN and CDR2 SYDVKM. CDR3 length: 15 residues. Trimming shortened V by 5 bases and J by 5 bases, and 18 bases separated the two germline ends.

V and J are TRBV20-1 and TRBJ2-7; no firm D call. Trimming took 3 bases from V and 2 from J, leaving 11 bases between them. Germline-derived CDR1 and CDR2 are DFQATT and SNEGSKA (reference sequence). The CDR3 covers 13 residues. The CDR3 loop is CSASPDTAYEQYF. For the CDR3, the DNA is TGCAGTGCTAGCCCCGACACCGCCTACGAGCAGTACTTC.

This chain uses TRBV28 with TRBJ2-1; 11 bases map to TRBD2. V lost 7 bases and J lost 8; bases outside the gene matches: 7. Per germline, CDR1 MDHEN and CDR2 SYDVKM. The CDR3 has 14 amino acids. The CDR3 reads CASNFGLAGYEQFF. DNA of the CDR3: TGTGCCAGCAATTTCGGACTAGCGGGCTATGAGCAGTTCTTC.

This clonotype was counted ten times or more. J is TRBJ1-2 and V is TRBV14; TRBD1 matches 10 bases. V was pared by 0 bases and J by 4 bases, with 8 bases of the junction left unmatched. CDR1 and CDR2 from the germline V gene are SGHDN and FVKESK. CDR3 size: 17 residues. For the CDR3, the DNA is TGTGCCAGCAGCCAAGATGGTCGGGACAGGGGAGGCTATGGCTACACCTTC. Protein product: CASSQDGRDRGGYGYTF.

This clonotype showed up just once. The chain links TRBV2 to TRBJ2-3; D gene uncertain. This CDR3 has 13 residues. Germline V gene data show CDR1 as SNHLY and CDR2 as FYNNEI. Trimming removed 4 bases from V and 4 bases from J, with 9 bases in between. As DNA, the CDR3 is TGTGCCAGCAGTGGTCGAGGCGCAGATACGCAGTATTTT. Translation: CASSGRGADTQYF.

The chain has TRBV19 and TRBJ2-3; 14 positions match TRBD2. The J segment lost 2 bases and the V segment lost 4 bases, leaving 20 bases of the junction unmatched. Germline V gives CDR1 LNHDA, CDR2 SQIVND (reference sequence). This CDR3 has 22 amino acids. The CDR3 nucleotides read TGTGCCAGTAGTAGGTCTCGAGGGGGGGTCTGGACTAGCGGGAGGAACACAGATACGCAGTATTTT. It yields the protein CASSRSRGGVWTSGRNTDTQYF.

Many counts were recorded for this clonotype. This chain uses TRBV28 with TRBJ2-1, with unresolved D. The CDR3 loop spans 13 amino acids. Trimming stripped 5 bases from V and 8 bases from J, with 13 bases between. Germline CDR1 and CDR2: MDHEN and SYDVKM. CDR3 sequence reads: CASSQRPTYEQFF. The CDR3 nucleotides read TGTGCCAGCAGTCAAAGACCGACATATGAGCAGTTCTTC. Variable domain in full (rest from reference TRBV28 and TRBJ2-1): DVKVTQSSRYLVKRTGEKVFLECVQDMDHENMFWYRQDPGLGLRLIYFSYDVKMKEKGDIPEGYSVSREKKERFSLILESASTNQTSMYLCASSQRPTYEQFFGPGTRLTVL.

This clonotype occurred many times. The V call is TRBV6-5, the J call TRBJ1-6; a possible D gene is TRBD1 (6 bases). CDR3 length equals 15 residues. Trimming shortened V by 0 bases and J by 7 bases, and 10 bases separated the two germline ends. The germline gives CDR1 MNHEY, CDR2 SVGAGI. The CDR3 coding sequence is TGTGCCAGCAGTTACTCGCAGGGGTTGAATTCACCCCTCCACTTT. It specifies CASSYSQGLNSPLHF.

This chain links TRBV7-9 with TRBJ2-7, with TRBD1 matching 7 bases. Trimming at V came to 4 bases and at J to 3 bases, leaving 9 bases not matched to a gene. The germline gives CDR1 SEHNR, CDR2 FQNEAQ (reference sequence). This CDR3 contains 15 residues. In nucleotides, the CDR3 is TGTGCCAGCAGCTCTTGGACAGGAGCAAACTACGAGCAGTACTTC. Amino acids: CASSSWTGANYEQYF.

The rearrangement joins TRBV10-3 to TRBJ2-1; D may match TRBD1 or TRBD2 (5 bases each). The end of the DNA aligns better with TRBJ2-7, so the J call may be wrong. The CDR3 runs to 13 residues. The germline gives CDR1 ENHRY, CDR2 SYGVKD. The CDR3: CAHGRDVGNEQYF. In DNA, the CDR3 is TGTGCCCATGGTAGGGACGTGGGAAATGAGCAGTACTTC.

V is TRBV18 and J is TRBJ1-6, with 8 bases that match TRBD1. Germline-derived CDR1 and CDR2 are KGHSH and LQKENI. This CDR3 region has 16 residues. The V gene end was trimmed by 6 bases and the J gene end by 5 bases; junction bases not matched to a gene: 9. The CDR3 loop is CASSRTGCWNNSPLHF. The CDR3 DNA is TGTGCCAGCTCCCGGACAGGGTGTTGGAATAATTCACCCCTCCACTTT.

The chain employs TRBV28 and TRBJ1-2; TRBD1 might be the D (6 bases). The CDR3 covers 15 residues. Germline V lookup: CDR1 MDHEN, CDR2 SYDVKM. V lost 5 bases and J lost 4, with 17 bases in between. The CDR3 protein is CASSPLGQLFYGYTF. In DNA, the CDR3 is TGTGCCAGCAGTCCCTTAGGACAGCTCTTCTATGGCTACACCTTC.

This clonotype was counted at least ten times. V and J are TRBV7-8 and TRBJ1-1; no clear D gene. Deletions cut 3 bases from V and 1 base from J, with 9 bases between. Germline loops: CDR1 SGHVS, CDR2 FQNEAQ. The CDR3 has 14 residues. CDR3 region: CASSFETRNTEAFF. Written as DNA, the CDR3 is TGTGCCAGCAGCTTCGAGACGAGGAACACTGAAGCTTTCTTT.

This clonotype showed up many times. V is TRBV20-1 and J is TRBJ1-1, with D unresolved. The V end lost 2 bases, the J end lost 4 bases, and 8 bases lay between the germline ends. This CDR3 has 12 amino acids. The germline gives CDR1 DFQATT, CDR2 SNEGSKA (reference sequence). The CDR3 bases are TGCAGTGCTAGAATGGGAGGCACTGAAGCTTTCTTT. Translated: CSARMGGTEAFF.

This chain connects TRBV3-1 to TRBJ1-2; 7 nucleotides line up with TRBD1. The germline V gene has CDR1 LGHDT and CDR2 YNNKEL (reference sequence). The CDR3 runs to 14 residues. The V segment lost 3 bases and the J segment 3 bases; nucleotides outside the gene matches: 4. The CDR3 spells CASSQDRIYYGYTF. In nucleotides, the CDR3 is TGTGCCAGCAGCCAGGACAGGATCTACTATGGCTACACCTTC. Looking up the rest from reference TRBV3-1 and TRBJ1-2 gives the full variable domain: DTAVSQTPKYLVTQMGNDKSIKCEQNLGHDTMYWYKQDSKKFLKIMFSYNNKELIINETVPNRFSPKSPDKAHLNLHINSLELGDSAVYFCASSQDRIYYGYTFGSGTRLTVV.

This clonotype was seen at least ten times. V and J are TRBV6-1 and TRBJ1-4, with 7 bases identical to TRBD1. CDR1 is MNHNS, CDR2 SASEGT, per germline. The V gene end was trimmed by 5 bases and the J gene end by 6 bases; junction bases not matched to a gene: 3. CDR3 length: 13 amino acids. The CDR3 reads CASSSTGDEKLFF. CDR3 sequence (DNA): TGTGCCAGCAGTTCCACAGGGGATGAAAAACTGTTTTTT.

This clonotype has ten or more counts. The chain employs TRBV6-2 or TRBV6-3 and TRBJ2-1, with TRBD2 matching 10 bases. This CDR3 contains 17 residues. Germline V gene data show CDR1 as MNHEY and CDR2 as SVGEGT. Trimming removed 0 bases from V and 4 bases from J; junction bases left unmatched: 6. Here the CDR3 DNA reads TGTGCCAGCAGTTACTCCCCTAGCGGGAGCTCGTACAATGAGCAGTTCTTC. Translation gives CASSYSPSGSSYNEQFF.

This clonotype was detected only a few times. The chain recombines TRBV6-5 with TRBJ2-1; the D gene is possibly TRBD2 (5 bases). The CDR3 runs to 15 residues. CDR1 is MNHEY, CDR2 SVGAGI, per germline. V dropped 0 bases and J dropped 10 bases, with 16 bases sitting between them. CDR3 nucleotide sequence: TGTGCCAGCAGTTACTCGCCGAACTTGGGCGGGGAGCAGTTCTTC. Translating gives CASSYSPNLGGEQFF.

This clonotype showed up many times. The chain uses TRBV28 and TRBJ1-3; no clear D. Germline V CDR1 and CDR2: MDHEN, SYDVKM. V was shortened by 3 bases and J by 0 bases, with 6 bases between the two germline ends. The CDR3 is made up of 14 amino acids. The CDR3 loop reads CASSLSFSGNTIYF. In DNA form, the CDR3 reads TGTGCCAGCAGTTTGAGCTTCTCTGGAAACACCATATATTTT.

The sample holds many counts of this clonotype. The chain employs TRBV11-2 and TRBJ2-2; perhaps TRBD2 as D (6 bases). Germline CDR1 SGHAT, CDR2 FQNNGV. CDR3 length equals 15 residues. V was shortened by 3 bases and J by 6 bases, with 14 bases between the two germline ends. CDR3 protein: CASSFPGVRSGELFF. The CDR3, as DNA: TGTGCCAGCAGCTTCCCGGGAGTACGGTCCGGGGAGCTGTTTTTT.

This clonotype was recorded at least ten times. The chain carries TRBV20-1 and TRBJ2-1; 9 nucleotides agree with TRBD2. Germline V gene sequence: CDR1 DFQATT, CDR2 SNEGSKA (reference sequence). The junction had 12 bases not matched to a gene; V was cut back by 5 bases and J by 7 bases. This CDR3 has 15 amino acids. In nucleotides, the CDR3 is TGCAGTGCTCCAGAGGGCGGGGGGGCTGATAATGAGCAGTTCTTC. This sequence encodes CSAPEGGGADNEQFF.

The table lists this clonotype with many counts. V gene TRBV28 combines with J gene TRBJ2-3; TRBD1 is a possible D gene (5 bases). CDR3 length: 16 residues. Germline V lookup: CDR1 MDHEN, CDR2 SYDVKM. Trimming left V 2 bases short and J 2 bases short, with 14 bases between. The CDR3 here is CASSLILQGVTDTQYF. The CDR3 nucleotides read TGTGCCAGCAGTTTAATACTTCAGGGTGTCACAGATACGCAGTATTTT.

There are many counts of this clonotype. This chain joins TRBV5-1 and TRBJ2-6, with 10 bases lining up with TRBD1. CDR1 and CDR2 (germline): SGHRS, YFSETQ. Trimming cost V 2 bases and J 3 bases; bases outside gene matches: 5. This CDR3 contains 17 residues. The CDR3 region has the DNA TGCGCCAGCAGCTTTAGGACAGGGGGAAATGGGGCCAACGTCCTGACTTTC. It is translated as CASSFRTGGNGANVLTF.